This is a list of T cell receptor beta chains from one sample in a study of T-cell memory formation after mild COVID-19. Using its own MiXCR run on the 5' RACE reads, TCRdb lists one record per CDR3 protein. Altogether some 130,000 distinct CDR3 sequences are present, approximately 16% being singletons, with the ten largest covering approximately 15%. The material sequenced was PBMCs or a T cell subset sorted from them (not recorded which). The receptors here all came from an adult woman who had mild COVID-19 (a few samples of this study predate the infection). Cell type and time point are not known. The CDR3 runs from the conserved cysteine through the conserved F or W. Fields, in order: J gene, clone size, V gene, CDR3 protein. A clone size is listed for some rows: how often the clone was seen (once, few, many), or a class if it is expanded.

TRBJ2-3	few	TRBV21-1	CASFGTSATDTQYF
TRBJ2-5	few	TRBV11-3	CASSIAGAGETQYF
TRBJ1-1	NA	TRBV12-3/TRBV12-4	CASSYLPGTEAFF
TRBJ2-5	NA	TRBV20-1	CSALAGQETQYF
TRBJ2-2	few	TRBV5-1	CASSLGPENTGELFF
TRBJ2-2	NA	TRBV6-5	CASSNEQGTGELFF
TRBJ1-5	NA	TRBV12-3/TRBV12-4	CASSFRGDQPQHF
TRBJ1-2	many	TRBV5-1	CASSPITDYGYTF
TRBJ1-3	few	TRBV5-5	CASSLWSGGTGNTIYF
TRBJ2-2	NA	TRBV11-2	CASSRGDWELFF
TRBJ1-6	few	TRBV7-2	CASSRWDRAFGDNSPLHF
TRBJ1-2	NA	TRBV4-2	CASSQETLEAINAGYTF
TRBJ1-5	NA	TRBV15	CATSERSGNQPQHF
TRBJ2-2	NA	TRBV5-5	CASSSGGGRGFTGELFF
TRBJ2-5	few	TRBV5-1	CASSLAGIEETQYF
TRBJ2-7	NA	TRBV7-9	CASSLVLPEQYF
TRBJ2-1	NA	TRBV19	CASRGGLAHEQFF
TRBJ1-5	NA	TRBV6-4	CASSGVLGHQPQHF
TRBJ2-1	NA	TRBV12-3/TRBV12-4	CASSLGHLGEQFF
TRBJ2-3	few	TRBV6-1	CASRRTDTQYF
TRBJ2-1	few	TRBV6-5	CASRTAGGRYNEQFF
TRBJ2-1	few	TRBV9	CASSVGQGSYNEQFF
TRBJ2-3	few	TRBV5-1	CASSYMTSSDTQYF
TRBJ2-1	many	TRBV7-3	CASSFYRANEQFF
TRBJ2-2	many	TRBV12-3/TRBV12-4	CASSRTQTSLNTGELFF
TRBJ2-7	few	TRBV12-3/TRBV12-4	CASREPGQGAYEQYF
TRBJ1-2	NA	TRBV5-5	CASSLNQGPYGYTF
TRBJ1-2	few	TRBV6-5	CASSYTRKGALRYGYTF
TRBJ1-1	NA	TRBV6-5	CASTPVGPMNTEAFF
TRBJ2-1	few	TRBV5-4	CASSPLRPSGGTEQFF
TRBJ2-2	NA	TRBV29-1	CSVEGQPGQNTGELFF
TRBJ2-1	NA	TRBV7-2	CASSLAGRGYPFSSYNEQFF
TRBJ2-1	few	TRBV20-1	CSARDSRTSGAYNEQFF
TRBJ2-7	NA	TRBV12-3/TRBV12-4	CASSLGAGSGEQYF
TRBJ2-3	NA	TRBV12-3/TRBV12-4	CASSRLAGVGDTQYF
TRBJ2-5	many	TRBV7-2	CASSFVAGGTETQYF
TRBJ2-5	few	TRBV2	CASSRDRGRETQYF
TRBJ2-7	few	TRBV11-2	CASSLGVLRGPPYEQYF
TRBJ2-3	NA	TRBV5-1	CASSPRQATDTQYF
TRBJ1-6	NA	TRBV6-5	CASSYPRGATATNSPLHF
TRBJ2-1	few	TRBV7-9	CASSLMTLEQFF
TRBJ2-2	few	TRBV15	CATSSRLAGAATGELFF
TRBJ2-3	NA	TRBV12-3/TRBV12-4	CASSPPDRDRGRRAQYF
TRBJ2-6	NA	TRBV12-3/TRBV12-4	CASSFAPSSGANVLTF
TRBJ2-4	few	TRBV6-2/TRBV6-3	CASSYLFRSSDIQYF
TRBJ2-2	few	TRBV29-1	CSVDEGYNTGELFF